The 24 T cell receptor beta chains below come from one sample, sequenced in a study of response to subunit inactivated influenza vaccine. TCRdb itself ran the RT-PCR reads through MiXCR, one entry per CDR3 protein. The sample lists some 850,000 distinct CDR3 sequences, around 20% occurring once. This material consisted of PBMCs from blood, taken 4 to 6 days after vaccination. These receptor sequences come from a man aged 50-60 years who received an inactivated influenza vaccine.

Written as DNA, the CDR3 is TGTGCCAGCAGCAAAGACACCTCTGGGGCCAACGTCCTGACTTTC. This sequence encodes CASSKDTSGANVLTF. J is TRBJ2-6 and V is TRBV5-6; D is undetermined. CDR3 size: 15 residues. V shed 4 bases and J shed 0 bases, with 8 bases lying between them. Germline lookup yields CDR1 SGHDT and CDR2 YYEEEE.

Many counts were recorded for this clonotype. V is TRBV12-3 or TRBV12-4 and J is TRBJ1-1; the match to TRBD1 covers 10 bases. Trimming removed 7 bases from V and 1 base from J; junction bases left unmatched: 12. The CDR3 has 17 amino acids. The CDR3 region has the DNA TGTGCCAGCACCCCTGGACAGGGGGAGCTACGGAACACTGAAGCTTTCTTT. It encodes CASTPGQGELRNTEAFF.

This clonotype appeared a few times. This sequence joins TRBV12-3 or TRBV12-4 and TRBJ1-2; D gene unclear. The length of the CDR3 is 13 residues. Trimming removed 5 bases from V and 4 bases from J, with 11 bases in between. The CDR3 spells CASSRAGGYGYTF. The CDR3 nucleotides read TGTGCCAGCAGTCGGGCCGGTGGCTATGGCTACACCTTC.

This clonotype was seen more than once but under ten times. The chain joins TRBV30 to TRBJ2-6, with D maybe TRBD2 (5 bases). Germline V gene lookup returns CDR1 GTSNPN and CDR2 SVGIG (reference sequence). The CDR3 consists of 15 residues. Trimming left V 5 bases short and J 2 bases short, with 13 bases between. CDR3 nucleotide sequence: TGTGCCTGGTTAGACGGGGTTACTGGGGCCAACGTCCTGACTTTC. Protein sequence: CAWLDGVTGANVLTF.

This clonotype was detected only a few times. The V gene is TRBV5-1, the J gene TRBJ2-3, with D perhaps TRBD2 (6 bases). There are 14 residues in the CDR3. The V gene's germline CDR1 is SGHRS and CDR2 YFSETQ. Trimming shortened V by 3 bases and J by 2 bases, and 10 bases separated the two germline ends. CDR3 protein: CASSYSGATDTQYF. For the CDR3, the DNA is TGCGCCAGCAGCTATAGCGGTGCCACAGATACGCAGTATTTT.

This clonotype occurred a few times. The chain is built from TRBV20-1 and TRBJ2-3; 8 bases match TRBD2. Germline trimming cut 3 bases from V and 6 bases from J; bases unmatched to any gene: 2. The CDR3 covers 12 residues. Germline CDR1 DFQATT, CDR2 SNEGSKA (reference sequence). The CDR3 spells CSARGTRDTQYF. The CDR3 DNA follows: TGCAGTGCTAGGGGGACTAGGGATACGCAGTATTTT.

This clonotype was recorded a few times. The chain has TRBV6-1 and TRBJ2-7; possible D gene TRBD2, 6 bases. The CDR3 covers 14 residues. The V end lost 4 bases, the J end lost 12 bases, and 22 bases lay between the germline ends. Germline V lookup: CDR1 MNHNS, CDR2 SASEGT. The CDR3 spells CASSAGGTATHWYF. CDR3 DNA: TGTGCCAGCAGTGCAGGAGGGACCGCCACCCATTGGTACTTC.

There are many counts of this clonotype. This chain joins TRBV10-3 and TRBJ1-1; perhaps TRBD1 as D (5 bases). Trimming pared 6 bases from V and 4 bases from J, leaving 6 bases between. The CDR3 covers 11 residues. Per germline, CDR1 ENHRY and CDR2 SYGVKD. In nucleotides, the CDR3 is TGTGCCATCAGGGGGGGCACTGAAGCTTTCTTT. Translating it yields CAIRGGTEAFF.

The CDR3 reads CATSRVTSGGEQYF. The CDR3 region has the DNA TGTGCCACCAGCAGAGTAACTTCAGGGGGCGAGCAGTACTTC. The chain combines TRBV15 with TRBJ2-7; 7 bases are shared with TRBD1. Germline V gene data show CDR1 as LNHNV and CDR2 as YYDKDF (reference sequence). The CDR3 totals 14 residues. With V trimmed by 1 base and J by 6 bases, 6 bases remained unmatched. Drawing the rest from reference TRBV15 and TRBJ2-7, the complete variable domain is DAMVIQNPRYQVTQFGKPVTLSCSQTLNHNVMYWYQQKSSQAPKLLFHYYDKDFNNEADTPDNFQSRRPNTSFCFLDIRSPGLGDTAMYLCATSRVTSGGEQYFGPGTRLTVT.

This clonotype was seen a handful of times. The rearrangement joins TRBV10-3 to TRBJ2-7; D assignment may be TRBD1 or TRBD2 (5 bases each). From germline, CDR1 is ENHRY and CDR2 SYGVKD. Trimming left V 3 bases short and J 0 bases short, with 12 bases between. The length of the CDR3 is 15 residues. CDR3 sequence: CAISDRRGPSYEQYF. DNA for the CDR3: TGTGCCATCAGTGACCGAAGGGGACCCTCCTACGAGCAGTACTTC.

The chain links TRBV3-1 to TRBJ1-2, with 8 bases identical to TRBD1. Germline trimming cut 1 base from V and 2 bases from J; bases unmatched to any gene: 6. CDR1 is LGHDT, CDR2 YNNKEL, per germline (reference sequence). The CDR3 covers 16 residues. CDR3 in amino acids: CASSQAGQGGNYGYTF. In DNA form, the CDR3 reads TGTGCCAGCAGCCAAGCCGGACAGGGAGGGAACTATGGCTACACCTTC.

This clonotype was picked up a small number of times. The rearrangement joins TRBV4-3 to TRBJ2-3; 7 nucleotides agree with TRBD2. V shed 2 bases, J shed 0 bases, and the junction held 5 bases outside the gene matches. The CDR3 has 16 amino acids. Germline V gene lookup returns CDR1 LGHNA and CDR2 YSLEER. CDR3 DNA sequence: TGCGCCAGCAGCCAACGGCCAGCGGGGAGCACAGATACGCAGTATTTT. Its protein product is CASSQRPAGSTDTQYF.

The V and J genes are TRBV7-9 and TRBJ1-1; 11 nucleotides line up with TRBD1. Germline V gives CDR1 SEHNR, CDR2 FQNEAQ (reference sequence). The CDR3 is 16 residues long. The J segment lost 4 bases and the V segment lost 1 base, leaving 5 bases of the junction unmatched. The CDR3 DNA reads TGTGCCAGCAGCTTAGAGGCGGGACAGGGGGGCACTGAAGCTTTCTTT. It specifies CASSLEAGQGGTEAFF. Drawing the rest from reference TRBV7-9 and TRBJ1-1, the complete variable domain is DTGVSQNPRHKITKRGQNVTFRCDPISEHNRLYWYRQTLGQGPEFLTYFQNEAQLEKSRLLSDRFSAERPKGSFSTLEIQRTEQGDSAMYLCASSLEAGQGGTEAFFGQGTRLTVV.

This clonotype has at least ten counts. The chain uses TRBV24-1 and TRBJ2-1, with 9 bases lining up with TRBD1. The CDR3 covers 16 residues. Looked up from germline, CDR1 is KGHDR and CDR2 is SFDVKD. Trimming took 4 bases from V and 6 from J; bases not matched to a gene: 9. The CDR3 DNA sequence: TGTGCCACCAGTGACGAAGGGACAGGGAGTGGCAATGAGCAGTTCTTC. Protein product: CATSDEGTGSGNEQFF.

This clonotype was recorded at least ten times. This sequence joins TRBV10-3 and TRBJ2-7; either TRBD1 or TRBD2 may supply D (5 bases each). Trimming cost V 10 bases and J 0 bases, with 13 bases left between them. Germline V gene lookup returns CDR1 ENHRY and CDR2 SYGVKD. The CDR3 extends over 13 amino acids. The CDR3 nucleotides are TGTGCCACGGGTGAGGGGACCTCCTACGAGCAGTACTTC. It is translated as CATGEGTSYEQYF.

The rearrangement uses TRBV28 and TRBJ2-3, with D possibly TRBD2 on 6 matching bases. In germline, CDR1 is MDHEN, CDR2 SYDVKM. V was pared by 1 base and J by 6 bases, with 20 bases between. The CDR3 totals 17 residues. The CDR3 sequence: CASSLYALKRGRDTQYF. The DNA of the CDR3 is TGTGCCAGCAGTTTATACGCCCTGAAGCGAGGGAGGGATACGCAGTATTTT. Together with reference TRBV28 and TRBJ2-3, the CDR3 gives the full variable domain: DVKVTQSSRYLVKRTGEKVFLECVQDMDHENMFWYRQDPGLGLRLIYFSYDVKMKEKGDIPEGYSVSREKKERFSLILESASTNQTSMYLCASSLYALKRGRDTQYFGPGTRLTVL.

This clonotype was seen a few times. The CDR3 spells CASSIGPTGELFF. The CDR3 coding sequence is TGTGCCAGCAGTATAGGGCCTACCGGGGAGCTGTTTTTT. The chain couples TRBV6-1 to TRBJ2-2; no definite D call. V was cut by 5 bases and J by 5 bases, with 9 bases left in between. Looked up from germline, CDR1 is MNHNS and CDR2 is SASEGT. The CDR3 contains 13 residues.

This clonotype appeared a single time. The CDR3 is CASSYSSGSETQYF. CDR3 in DNA: TGTGCCAGCAGTTACTCTTCAGGGTCAGAGACCCAGTACTTC. V usage is TRBV6-5 and J usage is TRBJ2-5, with D possibly matching TRBD1 (5 bases). With 0 bases removed from V and 4 bases from J, the gap between germline ends came to 9 bases. The germline CDR1 and CDR2 sequences are MNHEY and SVGAGI. This CDR3 contains 14 residues.

This clonotype was counted between two and nine times. This chain links TRBV10-3 with TRBJ2-3, with 8 bases lining up with TRBD2. CDR3 size: 15 residues. V was clipped by 3 bases and J by 2 bases; unmatched bases: 4. Germline CDR1 reads ENHRY; CDR2 reads SYGVKD. CDR3 DNA: TGTGCCATCAGTGACCGGGGGGGCAACACAGATACGCAGTATTTT. As protein: CAISDRGGNTDTQYF.

The rearrangement joins TRBV7-9 to TRBJ2-7, with TRBD2 matching 10 bases. Trimming cost V 6 bases and J 2 bases; bases outside gene matches: 10. The CDR3 length is 16 residues. The germline gives CDR1 SEHNR, CDR2 FQNEAQ (reference sequence). For the CDR3, the DNA is TGTGCCAGCAGTACGACTAGCGGGTCCCGCCCCTACGAGCAGTACTTC. This encodes CASSTTSGSRPYEQYF.

The J gene is TRBJ1-5, the V gene TRBV15, with 7 nucleotides matching TRBD1. The V gene's germline CDR1 is LNHNV and CDR2 YYDKDF (reference sequence). The CDR3 loop spans 15 amino acids. V was clipped by 2 bases and J by 6 bases; unmatched bases: 7. The CDR3, as DNA: TGTGCCACCAGCAGAAGACAGGGTCACGGTCAGCCCCAGCATTTT. As protein: CATSRRQGHGQPQHF.

The chain carries TRBV6-2 or TRBV6-3 and TRBJ1-5; D remains ambiguous. The CDR3 is 10 amino acids. V was cut by 7 bases and J by 7 bases, with 5 bases left in between. Germline CDR1 reads MNHEY; CDR2 reads SVGEGT. The CDR3 loop reads CASNIQPQHF. The DNA for the CDR3 is TGTGCCAGCAATATCCAGCCCCAGCATTTT.

The V and J genes are TRBV3-1 and TRBJ2-3; 7 bases map to TRBD1. The CDR3 runs to 15 residues. J was trimmed by 2 bases and V by 5 bases; bases with no gene match: 7. The V gene's germline CDR1 is LGHDT and CDR2 YNNKEL (reference sequence). The CDR3 is CASSNTGAITDTQYF. Written as DNA, the CDR3 is TGTGCCAGCAGCAACACAGGGGCCATCACAGATACGCAGTATTTT.

V gene TRBV11-2 combines with J gene TRBJ1-1; TRBD1 agrees at 8 bases. The CDR3 runs 15 residues. The germline V gene has CDR1 SGHAT and CDR2 FQNNGV. With V trimmed by 5 bases and J by 4 bases, 9 bases remained unmatched. As DNA, the CDR3 is TGTGCCAGCAGCCATCTCGGACAGGGAGGCACTGAAGCTTTCTTT. Encoded protein: CASSHLGQGGTEAFF.